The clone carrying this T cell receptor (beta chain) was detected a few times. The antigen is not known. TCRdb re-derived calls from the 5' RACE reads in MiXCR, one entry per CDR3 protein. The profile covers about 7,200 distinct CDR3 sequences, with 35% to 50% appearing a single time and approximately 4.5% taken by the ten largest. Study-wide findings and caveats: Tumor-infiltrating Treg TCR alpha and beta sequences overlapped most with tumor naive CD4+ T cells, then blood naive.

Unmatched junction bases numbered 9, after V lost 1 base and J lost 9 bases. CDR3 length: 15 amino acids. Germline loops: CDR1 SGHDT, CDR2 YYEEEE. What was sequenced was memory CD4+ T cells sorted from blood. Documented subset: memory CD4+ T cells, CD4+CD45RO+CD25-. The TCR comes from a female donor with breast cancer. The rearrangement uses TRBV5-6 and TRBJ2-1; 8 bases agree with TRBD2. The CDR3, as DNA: TGTGCCAGCAGCTTGTTTACGACTAGCGACGGTGAGCAGTTCTTC. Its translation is CASSLFTTSDGEQFF.